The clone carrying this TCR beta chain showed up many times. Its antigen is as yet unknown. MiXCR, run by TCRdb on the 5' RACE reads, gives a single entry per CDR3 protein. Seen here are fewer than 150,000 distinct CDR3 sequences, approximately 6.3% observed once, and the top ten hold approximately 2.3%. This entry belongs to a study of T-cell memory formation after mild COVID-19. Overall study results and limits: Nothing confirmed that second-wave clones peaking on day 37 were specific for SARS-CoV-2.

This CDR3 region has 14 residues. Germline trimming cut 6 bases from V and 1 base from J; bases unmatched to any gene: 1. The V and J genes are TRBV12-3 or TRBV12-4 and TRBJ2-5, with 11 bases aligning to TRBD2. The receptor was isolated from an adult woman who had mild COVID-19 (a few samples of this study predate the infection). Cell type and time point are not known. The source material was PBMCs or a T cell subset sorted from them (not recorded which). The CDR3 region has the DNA TGTGCCAGCAGGACTAGCGGGGTCCAAGAGACCCAGTACTTC. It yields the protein CASRTSGVQETQYF.